This T cell receptor beta chain stems from a study of blood T cell repertoires in COVID-19. Study information: Nucleic acid was either cDNA or gDNA, and it came from T cells, B-cell-depleted T cells, or PBMCs.

As originally analysed: Nucleated cell number was recorded as an estimate derived from reference gene primer amplification. Sequencing was performed with immunoSEQ multiplex PCR; in TCRdb, only in-frame clones are kept and a portion is missing. Clone size and V and J calls were adopted from that table, with D and trimming inferred from the DNA. The top ten hold about 2% of the sample, which has about 120,000 clones, around 87% seen once. Germline V gene sequence: CDR1 LGHNT, CDR2 FRNRAP. J was trimmed by 2 bases and V by 4 bases; bases with no gene match: 1. CDR3 length: 14 residues. The chain combines TRBV12-5 with TRBJ1-5, with TRBD1 matching over 8 bases. The sample consisted of peripheral blood. The sequence was collected from a woman between 50 and 59 years old with acute or convalescent COVID-19. CDR3 bases: TGTGCTAGTGGTTCGGGACAGGGCAATCAGCCCCAGCATTTT. The encoded protein is CASGSGQGNQPQHF.